Sequencing of this T cell receptor (beta chain) was carried out in a study of OX40 agonist ivuxolimab in advanced cancers. Background on the study: The patients' treatment was ivuxolimab, an agonistic anti-OX40 (CD134) antibody. Study results and caveats: Partial responders treated at 0.1-3.0 mg/kg exhibited clonal expansion among the lowest measured.

This clone turned up a few times. Antigen unknown. A history of autoimmune disease or systemic immunosuppression excluded patients. The sampling schedule covered blood at baseline, cycle 4 day 1, and cycle 7 day 1. Germline-derived CDR1 and CDR2 are MNHEY and SVGAGI. The CDR3 runs to 13 residues. V was pared by 7 bases and J by 0 bases, with 9 bases between. Some clones are missing from TCRdb's copy, which holds only in-frame ones; the method was immunoSEQ multiplex PCR. The sample has around 60,000 clones, 75% to 90% seen once; the top ten hold 16%. The V and J genes are TRBV6-5 and TRBJ1-2, with D maybe TRBD1 (6 bases). The clonotype was recovered from an adult with an advanced solid tumor such as melanoma, head and neck, liver or kidney cancer. The sequencing here drew on CD4+ or CD8+ T cells sorted from blood, taken in a trial of the OX40 agonist ivuxolimab. The CDR3 DNA reads TGTGCCAGCAAGACAGGTTCTAACTATGGCTACACCTTC. The encoded protein is CASKTGSNYGYTF.